These T cell receptor beta chains were read from a single sample in a study of CD4 T cells in relation to SARS-CoV-2 and coronaviruses. Assay used: immunoSEQ multiplex PCR; TCRdb lists only in-frame clones, some missing. The top ten hold about 15% of the sample, which has roughly 21,000 clones, roughly 79% seen once. Their antigens remain unidentified. The sequenced sample was CD4+ T cells from PBMCs, cultured in vitro. Source of these receptors: a human donor in good health. Both conserved end residues are part of each CDR3. The D gene is left open where the match is weak. Clone size appears in some rows only: once, few, many, or a class for an expanded clone.

cdr3_nt,cdr3_aa,d_call,v_call,j_call,clone_size
TGTGCCAGCAGCTTAGCATCGGGCACTGAAGCTTTCTTT,CASSLASGTEAFF,-,TRBV7-9,TRBJ1-1,-
TGTGCCAGCAGTGGGCAAGGCGGGAGGGCCAGGGGTTGGCAGCAGTACTTC,CASSGQGGRARGWQQYF,TRBD2,TRBV28,TRBJ2-7,-
TGTGCCAGCGTCGCCCAGGGCTCTGGAAACACCATATATTTT,CASVAQGSGNTIYF,-,TRBV5-6,TRBJ1-3,-
TGTGCCAGCACCGGTAGGAAGGGGGCGCTTAATACGCAGTATTTT,CASTGRKGALNTQYF,TRBD1,TRBV2,TRBJ2-3,-
TGTGCCAGCAGTAAACTCAGGGGGACTGAAGCTTTCTTT,CASSKLRGTEAFF,TRBD1,TRBV28,TRBJ1-1,once
TGTGCCAGCAGTTACTCAGACGAGCAGTACTTC,CASSYSDEQYF,-,TRBV6-6,TRBJ2-7,-
TGTGCCAGTAGTCCATCCGGGACGGCAGTTTGGTACGAGCAGTACTTC,CASSPSGTAVWYEQYF,-,TRBV19,TRBJ2-7,-
TGTGCCAGCAGTGAAGGATCGGGAGTAAACGAGCAGTACTTC,CASSEGSGVNEQYF,-,TRBV6-1,TRBJ2-7,-
TGCGCCAGCAGCCTTGGACCTGCAGATACGCAGTATTTT,CASSLGPADTQYF,-,TRBV4-1,TRBJ2-3,-
TGTGCCAGCAGCTTATCACAGCTAAATAATTCACCCCTCCACTTT,CASSLSQLNNSPLHF,-,TRBV7-2,TRBJ1-6,few
TGTGCCAGCAGCTTTGGACCGAATCAGCCCCAGCATTTT,CASSFGPNQPQHF,-,TRBV5-6,TRBJ1-5,-
TGCGCCAGCACCCCGTTAAGGGACAGGGCCTCCGATGAGCAGTTCTTC,CASTPLRDRASDEQFF,TRBD1,TRBV5-1,TRBJ2-1,few
TGTGCCAGCAGCTTAGGACTAGCGGGAGACGAGCAGTACTTC,CASSLGLAGDEQYF,TRBD2,TRBV5-6,TRBJ2-7,-
TGTGCCAGCAGTGAATCGACGGGAGGGAATGAGCAGTTCTTC,CASSESTGGNEQFF,TRBD2,TRBV6-4,TRBJ2-1,-
TGCAGTGCTAGTAGGACTGCCGAAGCTTTCTTT,CSASRTAEAFF,-,TRBV20-1,TRBJ1-1,-
TGTGCCAGCACCCAATCGACAGGGGAGGGCGAAAAACTGTTTTTT,CASTQSTGEGEKLFF,TRBD1,TRBV2,TRBJ1-4,-
TGTGCCAGTAGTATATTCGGGGAGAACAGGGGAGCCAAAAACATTCAGTACTTC,CASSIFGENRGAKNIQYF,TRBD1,TRBV19,TRBJ2-4,-
TGTGCCAGTAGTCCGCAAGGGACCGCCGGGGAGCTGTTTTTT,CASSPQGTAGELFF,-,TRBV19,TRBJ2-2,few
TGCGCCAGCAGCCAAGACAAGGCGGGAGCCAACTCTGGGGCCAACGTCCTGACTTTC,CASSQDKAGANSGANVLTF,TRBD2,TRBV4-1,TRBJ2-6,-
TGTGCCAGCAGGGGTGGCCAGTCTACAGGTGAGCAGTTCTTC,CASRGGQSTGEQFF,-,TRBV25-1,TRBJ2-1,-
TGTGCCTGGAGAGAGACAGGGGGCGGTGAAAAACTGTTTTTT,CAWRETGGGEKLFF,TRBD1,TRBV30,TRBJ1-4,-
TGTGCCAGCAGCTTAGAGGGCGGGGCGAGCACAGATACGCAGTATTTT,CASSLEGGASTDTQYF,-,TRBV7-8,TRBJ2-3,-
TGTGCCAGCAGCCAAGATCGAGGGAAGCAGTACTTC,CASSQDRGKQYF,-,TRBV3-1/TRBV3-2,TRBJ2-7,once
TGTGCCATCACGGAGGCTAGCAATCAGCCCCAGCATTTT,CAITEASNQPQHF,-,TRBV10-3,TRBJ1-5,few
TGTGCCAGCACCACCCGGGACAGATCCTACGAGCAGTACTTC,CASTTRDRSYEQYF,-,TRBV21-1,TRBJ2-7,few
TGTGCCAGTAGTATGGCCGGGACACCATCCTACGAGCAGTACTTC,CASSMAGTPSYEQYF,-,TRBV19,TRBJ2-7,-
TGTGCCAGCTCACCACAGGAGCAGGGTCTGGGGACTGAAGCTTTCTTT,CASSPQEQGLGTEAFF,-,TRBV18,TRBJ1-1,-
TGTGCCAGCAGCATAGCAGGGGACAGACACTACGAGCAGTACTTC,CASSIAGDRHYEQYF,TRBD1,TRBV6-5,TRBJ2-7,-
TGTGCCAGCAGCTTAACCGGACAGGGCCCGCCGTTCTTC,CASSLTGQGPPFF,TRBD1,TRBV7-3,TRBJ2-1,few
TGCAGTGCTCTGGACAGACAAGAAGCTTTCTTT,CSALDRQEAFF,-,TRBV20-1,TRBJ1-1,once
TGTGCCAGCAGCCAAGATACCCCAACTGGAGGGTATTTCTACGAGCAGTACTTC,CASSQDTPTGGYFYEQYF,-,TRBV14,TRBJ2-7,-
TGTGCCAGCAGTCAGGGGGTGGGAAATTCACCCCTCCACTTT,CASSQGVGNSPLHF,TRBD1,TRBV28,TRBJ1-6,-
TGTGCCAGCTCACCACAATCTAGCGGGAGTGGTGAGCAGTTCTTC,CASSPQSSGSGEQFF,TRBD2,TRBV18,TRBJ2-1,-
TGTGCCACCAGTGATCCGTCTAGCGGGACAGGCGTTGGGAATGAGCAGTTCTTC,CATSDPSSGTGVGNEQFF,-,TRBV24-1,TRBJ2-1,once
TGTGCCAGCAGTGACTCGACAACTGGGGCCAACGTCCTGACTTTC,CASSDSTTGANVLTF,-,TRBV6-4,TRBJ2-6,-
TGTGCCAGCACCGGGACATCGGTATCACCCCTCCACTTT,CASTGTSVSPLHF,-,TRBV19,TRBJ1-6,few
TGTGCCAGCAGCACACTCGAGGATGAGCAGTACTTC,CASSTLEDEQYF,-,TRBV7-9,TRBJ2-7,-
TGTGCCAGCAGCCCGGGACAAGTGAACACCGGGGAGCTGTTTTTT,CASSPGQVNTGELFF,-,TRBV7-3,TRBJ2-2,-
TGTGCCAGCAGCCAAGAATGGCCGACCCCGGAGCTGGATACGCAGTATTTT,CASSQEWPTPELDTQYF,-,TRBV14,TRBJ2-3,-
TGTGCCAGCAGCTTGAGGGGGGCTTTGAACACTGAAGCTTTCTTT,CASSLRGALNTEAFF,-,TRBV5-4,TRBJ1-1,-
TGTGCCAGCAGCTTAGACAGGAGTATCACTAGCAGACACGAGCAGTACTTC,CASSLDRSITSRHEQYF,-,TRBV7-9,TRBJ2-7,-
TGTGCCAGCAGCTTAGAGGCAGGTTCTACCTACGAGCAGTACTTC,CASSLEAGSTYEQYF,-,TRBV7-8,TRBJ2-7,-
TGTGCCACCAGCAGAGCAATACGTAGGAGTGGGGAGTTTGGCTCTGGAAACACCATATATTTT,CATSRAIRRSGEFGSGNTIYF,-,TRBV15,TRBJ1-3,-
TGTGCCAGCAGTCCCCCCCTAGTAGGCCAGCCCCAGCATTTT,CASSPPLVGQPQHF,-,TRBV2,TRBJ1-5,-
TGCGCCAGCAGCTTAGGACATTTGAACACTGAAGCTTTCTTT,CASSLGHLNTEAFF,-,TRBV5-1,TRBJ1-1,once
TGTGCCAGCAGCCCCTATCCTGAAGCTTTCTTT,CASSPYPEAFF,-,TRBV11-2,TRBJ1-1,-
TGTGCCAGTAGTCCTACGACCCGCTCCTACAATGAGCAGTTCTTC,CASSPTTRSYNEQFF,-,TRBV19,TRBJ2-1,few